The next 24 T cell receptor beta chains were all read from a single sample in a study of blood T cell repertoires in COVID-19. Produced via immunoSEQ multiplex PCR; TCRdb's table is partial and in-frame only. The sample holds about 130,000 clones, 86% seen once. Sample: peripheral blood. Every receptor here comes from a woman in her 70s with COVID-19, enrolled during active disease.

V is TRBV7-2 and J is TRBJ2-1; 15 bases are a match to TRBD2. The V gene end was trimmed by 5 bases and the J gene end by 10 bases; junction bases not matched to a gene: 9. This CDR3 has 16 amino acids. Germline CDR1 and CDR2: SGHTA and FQGNSA. This CDR3 reads CASSPAGTSGGWEQFF. The CDR3 DNA sequence: TGTGCCAGCAGCCCGGCCGGGACTAGCGGGGGGTGGGAGCAGTTCTTC. The entire variable domain, with the rest obtained from reference TRBV7-2 and TRBJ2-1, is as follows: GAGVSQSPSNKVTEKGKDVELRCDPISGHTALYWYRQSLGQGLEFLIYFQGNSAPDKSGLPSDRFSAERTGGSVSTLTIQRTQQEDSAVYLCASSPAGTSGGWEQFFGPGTRLTVL.

V gene TRBV18 combines with J gene TRBJ1-1, with 10 bases matching TRBD1. The V and J ends lost 0 bases and 0 bases, in that order; junction bases with no gene match: 4. This CDR3 is 17 amino acids long. Germline V lookup: CDR1 KGHSH, CDR2 LQKENI. CDR3 in DNA: TGTGCCAGCTCACCACCGGGACAGGGGAGGGTGAACACTGAAGCTTTCTTT. This encodes CASSPPGQGRVNTEAFF.

This clone was picked up a small number of times. The rearrangement uses TRBV7-2 and TRBJ2-1, with 9 bases aligning to TRBD2. Germline-derived CDR1 and CDR2 are SGHTA and FQGNSA. CDR3 length equals 16 residues. V lost 5 bases, J lost 8 bases, and 13 bases stayed unmatched. CDR3 region: CASSPPLAGSIDEQFF. DNA of the CDR3: TGTGCCAGCAGCCCGCCTCTAGCGGGGTCGATCGATGAGCAGTTCTTC.

The V gene is TRBV10-3, the J gene TRBJ1-2; TRBD1 is a possible D gene (6 bases). The CDR3 is 13 amino acids. With 10 bases removed from V and 0 bases from J, the gap between germline ends came to 12 bases. Germline CDR1 reads ENHRY; CDR2 reads SYGVKD. DNA of the CDR3: TGTGCCACAAGGGACACAGCTAACTATGGCTACACCTTC. Protein: CATRDTANYGYTF.

The chain uses TRBV18 and TRBJ2-7; weak D call: TRBD1 (5 bases). The CDR3 has 16 residues. V was pared by 1 base and J by 0 bases, with 13 bases between. Germline CDR1 is KGHSH and CDR2 is LQKENI. CDR3 in amino acids: CASSPRGRGSSYEQYF. As DNA, the CDR3 is TGTGCCAGCTCACCACGCGGAAGGGGCTCCTCCTACGAGCAGTACTTC.

In this sample, this clone turned up once. The chain combines TRBV5-4 with TRBJ1-6; D possibly corresponds to TRBD1 (6 bases). The V and J ends lost 4 bases and 9 bases respectively, with 14 bases between them. This CDR3 contains 14 residues. The germline V gene has CDR1 SGHNT and CDR2 YYREEE (reference sequence). As DNA, the CDR3 is TGTGCCAGCAGCAGGGCGGGGGCGATTTCACCCCTCCACTTT. This sequence encodes CASSRAGAISPLHF.

In this sample, this clone turned up a few times. The chain is built from TRBV5-4 and TRBJ1-4; TRBD1 agrees at 7 bases. V gave up 3 bases and J gave up 8 bases; unmatched junction bases: 7. The CDR3 has 14 residues. Germline V lookup: CDR1 SGHNT, CDR2 YYREEE (reference sequence). The CDR3 DNA sequence: TGTGCCAGCAGCTCTCCAGGGGGTGGGGAAAAACTGTTTTTT. This encodes CASSSPGGGEKLFF.

The chain recombines TRBV4-2 with TRBJ2-7; 11 bases are shared with TRBD1. J was trimmed by 5 bases and V by 2 bases; bases with no gene match: 11. The V gene's germline CDR1 is LGHNA and CDR2 YNFKEQ. The CDR3 sequence is 17 residues long. The CDR3 region is CASSQLMPGQGVDEQYF. DNA of the CDR3: TGTGCCAGCAGCCAATTGATGCCGGGACAGGGGGTTGACGAGCAGTACTTC.

This clone showed up just a few times. The chain uses TRBV19 and TRBJ2-7; perhaps TRBD2 as D (6 bases). Germline CDR1 LNHDA, CDR2 SQIVND (reference sequence). The CDR3 loop spans 14 amino acids. The V end lost 9 bases, the J end lost 0 bases, and 15 bases lay between the germline ends. The CDR3 DNA reads TGTGCCAGCAAGCCGGGAGACTACTCCTACGAGCAGTACTTC. This codes for CASKPGDYSYEQYF.

The chain is built from TRBV5-1 and TRBJ2-2, with D maybe TRBD1 (6 bases). Germline V gene lookup returns CDR1 SGHRS and CDR2 YFSETQ. The V gene lost 4 bases and the J gene lost 6 bases, with 16 bases spanning the gap. CDR3 length equals 15 residues. The CDR3 bases are TGCGCCAGCAGCCCGGACAGACGTCGGTCCGGGGAGCTGTTTTTT. This codes for CASSPDRRRSGELFF.

The V call is TRBV30, the J call TRBJ1-3; possibly TRBD1 for D (5 bases). Germline lookup yields CDR1 GTSNPN and CDR2 SVGIG (reference sequence). V was shortened by 5 bases and J by 0 bases, with 8 bases between the two germline ends. The CDR3 contains 13 residues. CDR3 nucleotides: TGTGCCTGGGACAGTTCCTCTGGAAACACCATATATTTT. It translates to CAWDSSSGNTIYF.

The chain employs TRBV27 and TRBJ1-1; D ambiguous. V lost 3 bases and J lost 8, with 19 bases in between. Per the germline V gene, CDR1 is MNHEY and CDR2 is SMNVEV (reference sequence). CDR3 size: 15 residues. The CDR3 is CASSFGRSAGAEAFF. Written as DNA, the CDR3 is TGTGCCAGCAGTTTTGGCCGGAGCGCGGGTGCCGAAGCTTTCTTT.

V gene TRBV6-5 combines with J gene TRBJ2-7; 9 bases agree with TRBD1. V dropped 0 bases and J dropped 4; count of bases not matched to a gene: 4. The CDR3 sequence is 15 residues long. Germline CDR1 is MNHEY and CDR2 is SVGAGI. The CDR3 nucleotides read TGTGCCAGCAGTTACTCGAACGACAGGGGGTACGAGCAGTACTTC. Amino acid sequence: CASSYSNDRGYEQYF.

The CDR3 is CASSIRYGQGSYEQYF. The CDR3 nucleotides are TGTGCCAGTAGTATAAGGTACGGGCAGGGGTCCTACGAGCAGTACTTC. The rearrangement links TRBV19 to TRBJ2-7, with D perhaps matching TRBD1 (6 bases). Trimming cost V 2 bases and J 1 base, with 15 bases left between them. CDR1 and CDR2 (germline): LNHDA, SQIVND (reference sequence). The CDR3 sequence is 16 residues long.

The rearrangement uses TRBV6-1 and TRBJ1-6; TRBD1 might be the D (5 bases). Per germline, CDR1 MNHNS and CDR2 SASEGT. Trimming stripped 2 bases from V and 10 bases from J, with 18 bases between. The CDR3 has 16 amino acids. CDR3 amino acids: CASSERSGRLNSPLHF. The CDR3 nucleotides read TGTGCCAGCAGTGAACGGTCAGGGAGGTTGAACTCACCCCTCCACTTT.

J is TRBJ2-1 and V is TRBV3-1 (or the pseudogene TRBV3-2); possibly TRBD2 for D (6 bases). From germline, CDR1 is LGHDT and CDR2 YNNKEL (reference sequence). V gave up 0 bases and J gave up 0 bases, with 15 bases separating them. There are 18 residues in the CDR3. The CDR3 spells CASSQEFSRGFSYNEQFF. In DNA, the CDR3 is TGTGCCAGCAGCCAAGAGTTTTCGCGGGGATTCTCCTACAATGAGCAGTTCTTC.

This chain connects TRBV7-9 to TRBJ2-1; TRBD1 is a possible D gene (6 bases). This CDR3 is 14 amino acids long. The V end was cut by 5 bases, the J end by 7 bases, with 15 bases between. CDR1 is SEHNR and CDR2 is FQNEAQ in the germline V gene (reference sequence). This CDR3 is CASSLNTGWNEQFF. The CDR3 coding sequence is TGTGCCAGCAGCCTTAATACAGGGTGGAATGAGCAGTTCTTC. Full variable domain (rest looked up from reference TRBV7-9 and TRBJ2-1): DTGVSQNPRHKITKRGQNVTFRCDPISEHNRLYWYRQTLGQGPEFLTYFQNEAQLEKSRLLSDRFSAERPKGSFSTLEIQRTEQGDSAMYLCASSLNTGWNEQFFGPGTRLTVL.

The rearrangement links TRBV5-1 to TRBJ2-3; TRBD1 is a possible D gene (7 bases). The germline V and J ends were trimmed by 3 bases and 2 bases, with 13 bases remaining between them. CDR1 is SGHRS and CDR2 is YFSETQ in the germline V gene. The CDR3 totals 15 residues. Here the CDR3 DNA reads TGCGCCAGCAGCTCCCCCAGGGGGGACACAGATACGCAGTATTTT. Translating it yields CASSSPRGDTDTQYF.

The V gene is TRBV27, the J gene TRBJ2-7; 7 nucleotides line up with TRBD1. This CDR3 contains 15 residues. V was pared by 3 bases and J by 3 bases, with 8 bases of the junction left unmatched. Germline loops: CDR1 MNHEY, CDR2 SMNVEV (reference sequence). In nucleotides, the CDR3 is TGTGCCAGCAGTTTCGTATCGGGACAGCTCTACGAGCAGTACTTC. The encoded protein is CASSFVSGQLYEQYF.

The chain has TRBV25-1 and TRBJ1-2; D is undetermined. In germline, CDR1 is MGHDK, CDR2 SYGVNS. V lost 6 bases and J 4 bases, leaving 18 bases between the germline ends. The CDR3 length is 15 residues. The CDR3 region has the DNA TGTGCCAGCAGAACTTCAAGCGGAGGAGGCTATGGCTACACCTTC. The encoded protein is CASRTSSGGGYGYTF.

The chain is built from TRBV5-1 and TRBJ1-1, with 12 bases lining up with TRBD1. V was pared by 4 bases and J by 4 bases, with 8 bases of the junction left unmatched. Germline CDR1 is SGHRS and CDR2 is YFSETQ. The CDR3 runs to 16 residues. The CDR3 loop is CASSEGPGQGATEAFF. For the CDR3, the DNA is TGCGCCAGCAGCGAGGGACCGGGACAGGGGGCCACTGAAGCTTTCTTT.

The chain uses TRBV9 and TRBJ1-1; D is unresolved. V dropped 0 bases and J dropped 3 bases, with 6 bases sitting between them. This CDR3 has 13 residues. Germline V gives CDR1 SGDLS, CDR2 YYNGEE. The CDR3 region has the DNA TGTGCCAGCAGCGTAGACAGAGACACTGAAGCTTTCTTT. Residues: CASSVDRDTEAFF.

This chain uses TRBV25-1 with TRBJ1-4, with a tentative D call TRBD1 (5 bases). Germline lookup yields CDR1 MGHDK and CDR2 SYGVNS. Trimming removed 3 bases from V and 9 bases from J, with 17 bases in between. This CDR3 is 15 amino acids long. The CDR3 reads CASSDRQTGRKKLFF. Written as DNA, the CDR3 is TGTGCCAGCAGTGACCGACAGACGGGGAGGAAAAAACTGTTTTTT.

This clone was seen a few times. A read error may produce the germline difference seen at one junction end. J is TRBJ2-3 and V is TRBV7-6; 8 positions agree with TRBD2. Germline assignment: CDR1 SGHVS and CDR2 FNYEAQ. This CDR3 spans 15 amino acids. The CDR3 loop is CASSLGAGDADTQYF. CDR3 bases: TGTGCCAGCAGTTTAGGAGCGGGGGACGCAGATACGCAGTATTTT.